This T cell receptor beta chain is drawn from a study of cytomegalovirus exposure and HLA in healthy donors. At the level of the study: Some 85 million unique TCRs, all from HLA-typed donors, were included in an early release of the data. Overall study findings and caveats: Most of the TCR beta V segments (in an earlier analysis) were productive either about 90% or about 30% of the time. Indistinguishable V segments such as TRBV6-2 and TRBV6-3 were excluded.

This PCR relied on a set of 60 Vbeta primers and 13 Jbeta primers. Method: immunoSEQ multiplex PCR; TCRdb's copy keeps in-frame clones and lacks some. The sample includes 180,000 or so clones, around 80% seen only once; the top ten take around 4.3%. Turning to this clone: Antigen specificity is unknown.

V lost 4 bases, J lost 7 bases, and 6 bases stayed unmatched. CDR3 length equals 15 residues. Per germline, CDR1 SGHAT and CDR2 FQNNGV. V gene TRBV11-2 combines with J gene TRBJ1-6, with 8 bases that match TRBD1. The sequence was collected from a woman aged 50 to 65 in good health and CMV-seropositive. The specimen sequenced was PBMCs. The CDR3 nucleotides are TGTGCCAGCAGCTACAGGGGGGTAGAGAATTCACCCCTCCACTTT. Amino acids: CASSYRGVENSPLHF. Full variable domain (rest looked up from reference TRBV11-2 and TRBJ1-6): EAGVAQSPRYKIIEKRQSVAFWCNPISGHATLYWYQQILGQGPKLLIQFQNNGVVDDSQLPKDRFSAERLKGVDSTLKIQPAKLEDSAVYLCASSYRGVENSPLHFGNGTRLTVT.